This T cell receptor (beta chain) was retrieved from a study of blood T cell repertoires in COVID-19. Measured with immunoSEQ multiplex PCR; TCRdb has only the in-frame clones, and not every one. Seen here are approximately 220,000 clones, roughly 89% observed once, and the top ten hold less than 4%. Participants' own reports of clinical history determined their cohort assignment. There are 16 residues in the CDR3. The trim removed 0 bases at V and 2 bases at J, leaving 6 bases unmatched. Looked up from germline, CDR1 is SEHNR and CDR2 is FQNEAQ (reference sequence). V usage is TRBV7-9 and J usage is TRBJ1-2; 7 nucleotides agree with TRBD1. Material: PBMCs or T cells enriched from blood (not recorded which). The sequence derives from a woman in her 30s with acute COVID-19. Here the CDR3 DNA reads TGTGCCAGCAGCTTAGCTATGGGACAGAAAAACTATGGCTACACCTTC. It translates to CASSLAMGQKNYGYTF.